The 30 T cell receptor beta chains presented below share a single source sample, sequenced in a study of blood T cell repertoires in COVID-19 (dated by TCRdb to the early 2020s). The library was prepared using the immunoSEQ multiplex PCR assay. TCRdb took this table from immuneACCESS and kept in-frame rearrangements with V and J called. Such tables lack part of the clones; where checked against another copy, unresolved V genes explain under half of the gap, and the rest is unexplained. Counted in this sample were some 170,000 clones; 65% to 90% of them appeared once. Clones ranked in the top ten supply over 12% of the sample. The sample was PBMCs or T cells enriched from blood (not recorded which). The receptors were gathered from a man aged 50 or older who had recovered from COVID-19.

V is TRBV5-8 and J is TRBJ2-5; 10 nucleotides agree with TRBD2. This CDR3 comprises 15 residues. Germline V gene sequence: CDR1 SGHTS, CDR2 YDEGEE. Trimming removed 4 bases from V and 5 bases from J; junction bases left unmatched: 8. The CDR3, as DNA: TGTGCCAGCAGCCTCAGCGGGGGGGCCTTGGAGACCCAGTACTTC. Its translation is CASSLSGGALETQYF.

The rearrangement joins TRBV5-1 to TRBJ2-2; TRBD2 matches at 12 bases. The V segment lost 5 bases and the J segment 5 bases; nucleotides outside the gene matches: 4. This CDR3 is built from 15 residues. Looked up from germline, CDR1 is SGHRS and CDR2 is YFSETQ. The DNA for the CDR3 is TGCGCCAGCAGGACCGGGACTAGCGGGACCGGGGAGCTGTTTTTT. Encoded protein: CASRTGTSGTGELFF.

The chain carries TRBV5-1 and TRBJ2-1; D is unresolved. Germline V gives CDR1 SGHRS, CDR2 YFSETQ. This CDR3 is 15 amino acids long. The ends were cut back, 4 bases at V and 5 bases at J, with 16 bases in the middle. The DNA for the CDR3 is TGCGCCAGCAGCCCCTGGGCAGGCTCGGACAATGAGCAGTTCTTC. This sequence encodes CASSPWAGSDNEQFF. The full variable domain, completed using reference TRBV5-1 and TRBJ2-1, is KAGVTQTPRYLIKTRGQQVTLSCSPISGHRSVSWYQQTPGQGLQFLFEYFSETQRNKGNFPGRFSGRQFSNSRSEMNVSTLELGDSALYLCASSPWAGSDNEQFFGPGTRLTVL.

The CDR3 here is CASSVSINSPLHF. DNA of the CDR3: TGTGCCAGCAGCGTTTCAATCAATTCACCCCTCCACTTT. The chain is built from TRBV9 and TRBJ1-6; D remains unclear. Germline V gives CDR1 SGDLS, CDR2 YYNGEE. The V end lost 2 bases, the J end lost 7 bases, and 7 bases lay between the germline ends. This CDR3 is 13 amino acids long.

The CDR3 DNA sequence: TGTGCCAGTGGGACAGGGGGCGGCACTGAAGCTTTCTTT. Residues: CASGTGGGTEAFF. This chain links TRBV19 with TRBJ1-1; 12 bases match TRBD1. CDR3 size: 13 residues. The ends lost 8 bases at V and 4 bases at J; junction bases unmatched: 2. CDR1 and CDR2 from the germline V gene are LNHDA and SQIVND (reference sequence).

This CDR3 reads CASSLEGLEQFF. For the CDR3, the DNA is TGTGCCAGCAGCTTAGAGGGGCTCGAGCAGTTCTTC. J is TRBJ2-1 and V is TRBV7-9; possible D gene TRBD1, 5 bases. This CDR3 region has 12 residues. Germline V lookup: CDR1 SEHNR, CDR2 FQNEAQ (reference sequence). The V gene lost 1 base and the J gene lost 10 bases, with 8 bases spanning the gap.

CDR3 sequence reads: CASSGTGGARTEAFF. CDR3 in DNA: TGTGCCAGCAGTGGGACAGGGGGCGCGCGGACTGAAGCTTTCTTT. The genes are TRBV2 and TRBJ1-1; 11 bases are shared with TRBD1. The germline gives CDR1 SNHLY, CDR2 FYNNEI. J was trimmed by 5 bases and V by 4 bases; bases with no gene match: 6. The CDR3 spans 15 residues.

This sequence joins TRBV9 and TRBJ2-7; 10 bases are a match to TRBD2. The CDR3 consists of 15 residues. The germline V gene encodes CDR1 SGDLS and CDR2 YYNGEE. V was clipped by 3 bases and J by 1 base; unmatched bases: 4. The CDR3 protein is CASSASGGPSYEQYF. The CDR3 DNA reads as TGTGCCAGCAGCGCTAGCGGGGGTCCTTCCTACGAGCAGTACTTC.

This rearrangement joins TRBV4-1 to TRBJ2-5; 7 bases align to TRBD1. After removal of 3 bases from V and 5 bases from J, the junction contained 3 bases not matched to a gene. The germline V gene has CDR1 MGHRA and CDR2 YSYEKL. This CDR3 spans 13 amino acids. The CDR3 DNA sequence: TGCGCCAGCAGCCAGACAGGGTGGGAGACCCAGTACTTC. It yields the protein CASSQTGWETQYF.

The rearrangement joins TRBV15 to TRBJ1-4; TRBD1 agrees at 8 bases. This CDR3 has 16 amino acids. Germline lookup yields CDR1 LNHNV and CDR2 YYDKDF (reference sequence). Germline trimming cut 3 bases from V and 4 bases from J; bases unmatched to any gene: 7. CDR3 residues: CATSRVLGQGNEKLFF. The CDR3, as DNA: TGTGCCACCAGCAGGGTATTAGGACAGGGTAATGAAAAACTGTTTTTT.

J is TRBJ1-2 and V is TRBV3-1 (or the pseudogene TRBV3-2), with a possible D match to TRBD1 (5 bases). Germline CDR1 reads LGHDT; CDR2 reads YNNKEL (reference sequence). The CDR3 is made up of 16 amino acids. V lost 4 bases and J lost 0, with 15 bases in between. The CDR3, as DNA: TGTGCCAGCAGCCCGGGCCTGGGGGGTACTAACTATGGCTACACCTTC. Translated: CASSPGLGGTNYGYTF.

CDR3 in amino acids: CASELTPRGGAFF. CDR3 bases: TGTGCCAGCGAGCTTACGCCCAGGGGTGGAGCTTTCTTT. The chain employs TRBV7-9 and TRBJ1-1, with D perhaps matching TRBD1 (6 bases). Germline values: CDR1 SEHNR, CDR2 FQNEAQ (reference sequence). The CDR3 sequence is 13 residues long. V was cut by 8 bases and J by 10 bases, with 20 bases left in between.

CDR3 residues: CASSPPRDYGYTF. The CDR3 DNA is TGTGCCAGCAGCCCCCCCCGTGACTATGGCTACACCTTC. The V call is TRBV28, the J call TRBJ1-2; D uncertain. The CDR3 consists of 13 residues. V lost 6 bases and J lost 3, with 11 bases in between. Germline assignment: CDR1 MDHEN and CDR2 SYDVKM.

The J gene is TRBJ1-6, the V gene TRBV27; D is unresolved. The germline V and J ends were trimmed by 2 bases and 2 bases, with 10 bases remaining between them. CDR1 MNHEY and CDR2 SMNVEV come from the germline V gene (reference sequence). CDR3 length: 16 residues. The CDR3 sequence is CASSLVSEAYNSPLHF. CDR3 bases: TGTGCCAGCAGTTTAGTTTCTGAGGCCTATAATTCACCCCTCCACTTT.

This clone is a singleton in its sample. The rearrangement uses TRBV12-3 or TRBV12-4 and TRBJ1-1; D is ambiguous. The V end was cut by 3 bases, the J end by 1 base, with 6 bases between. The CDR3 covers 13 residues. Here the CDR3 DNA reads TGTGCCAGCAGTTTCAATCAGAACACTGAAGCTTTCTTT. Translation: CASSFNQNTEAFF.

The chain is built from TRBV29-1 and TRBJ2-2; 13 bases fit TRBD2. Germline trimming cut 6 bases from V and 3 bases from J; bases unmatched to any gene: 7. This CDR3 region has 16 residues. The germline CDR1 and CDR2 sequences are SQVTM and ANQGSEA. This chain's CDR3 is CSVKGLAGRYTGELFF. CDR3 sequence (DNA): TGCAGCGTAAAGGGACTAGCGGGGCGATACACCGGGGAGCTGTTTTTT.

This chain uses TRBV3-1 (or the pseudogene TRBV3-2) with TRBJ2-7; D is ambiguous. V lost 0 bases and J 0 bases, leaving 6 bases between the germline ends. Germline assignment: CDR1 LGHDT and CDR2 YNNKEL (reference sequence). This CDR3 is built from 14 residues. CDR3 amino acids: CASSQEASSYEQYF. The CDR3 DNA reads TGTGCCAGCAGCCAAGAGGCAAGCTCCTACGAGCAGTACTTC.

This chain joins TRBV18 and TRBJ1-4; 8 positions match TRBD1. Germline CDR1 KGHSH, CDR2 LQKENI. This CDR3 is 15 amino acids long. V dropped 3 bases and J dropped 5; count of bases not matched to a gene: 5. The CDR3 nucleotides are TGTGCCAGCTCACCCGACAGGGGTGAGAATGAAAAACTGTTTTTT. Translated: CASSPDRGENEKLFF.

This chain connects TRBV6-5 to TRBJ1-6; D not resolved. The V gene lost 4 bases and the J gene lost 8 bases, with 15 bases spanning the gap. The germline gives CDR1 MNHEY, CDR2 SVGAGI. The CDR3 extends over 15 amino acids. The CDR3 region is CASSSPGRNHSPLHF. For the CDR3, the DNA is TGTGCCAGCAGTTCTCCCGGGAGGAACCATTCACCCCTCCACTTT.

The chain has TRBV5-1 and TRBJ1-2, with 7 bases identical to TRBD1. The CDR3 runs 13 residues. CDR1 is SGHRS, CDR2 YFSETQ, per germline. V lost 3 bases and J lost 6; bases outside the gene matches: 5. CDR3 sequence (DNA): TGCGCCAGCAGCTCCGGGACAGAAGATGGCTACACCTTC. Translation gives CASSSGTEDGYTF.

The CDR3 is CASSSSGGAGELFF. The CDR3 DNA reads as TGTGCCAGCAGTTCTAGCGGGGGAGCCGGGGAGCTGTTTTTT. The V and J genes are TRBV28 and TRBJ2-2; TRBD2 matches at 10 bases. The CDR3 runs 14 residues. The germline V gene encodes CDR1 MDHEN and CDR2 SYDVKM. V lost 4 bases, J lost 6 bases, and 2 bases stayed unmatched.

The rearrangement joins TRBV2 to TRBJ1-2, with a weak D call TRBD1 (5 bases). The CDR3 has 16 residues. The V end was cut by 3 bases, the J end by 0 bases, with 14 bases between. CDR1 and CDR2 (germline): SNHLY, FYNNEI. The CDR3 here is CASSEGPPTSNYGYTF. CDR3 DNA sequence: TGTGCCAGCAGTGAGGGGCCGCCGACATCTAACTATGGCTACACCTTC. Looking up the rest from reference TRBV2 and TRBJ1-2 gives the full variable domain: EPEVTQTPSHQVTQMGQEVILRCVPISNHLYFYWYRQILGQKVEFLVSFYNNEISEKSEIFDDQFSVERPDGSNFTLKIRSTKLEDSAMYFCASSEGPPTSNYGYTFGSGTRLTVV.

This clone came up a few times. The chain links TRBV30 to TRBJ1-5, with D unclear. Germline CDR1 reads GTSNPN; CDR2 reads SVGIG (reference sequence). V lost 0 bases to trimming and J lost 1 base, with 10 bases between them. The CDR3 is 15 residues long. The CDR3 DNA sequence: TGTGCCTGGAGTGTACGAGGGCGCAGCAATCAGCCCCAGCATTTT. This encodes CAWSVRGRSNQPQHF.

The chain is built from TRBV5-1 and TRBJ2-1; possibly TRBD2 for D (5 bases). This CDR3 is 15 amino acids long. With 4 bases removed from V and 3 bases from J, the gap between germline ends came to 14 bases. Germline assignment: CDR1 SGHRS and CDR2 YFSETQ. This chain's CDR3 is CASSPEKLVYNEQFF. DNA for the CDR3: TGCGCCAGCAGCCCAGAGAAACTAGTCTACAATGAGCAGTTCTTC.

V is TRBV25-1 and J is TRBJ1-2; D possibly corresponds to TRBD1 (6 bases). The germline V gene has CDR1 MGHDK and CDR2 SYGVNS. Trimming shortened V by 0 bases and J by 4 bases, and 9 bases separated the two germline ends. The CDR3 contains 14 residues. In nucleotides, the CDR3 is TGTGCCAGCAGTGAATACGACAGGCCCTATGGCTACACCTTC. Translation: CASSEYDRPYGYTF.

The genes are TRBV10-2 and TRBJ1-5; D remains ambiguous. Germline-derived CDR1 and CDR2 are WSHSY and SAAADI. This CDR3 has 14 residues. V lost 2 bases to trimming and J lost 4 bases, with 9 bases between them. In DNA form, the CDR3 reads TGCGCCAGCAGTGAGAGAGATACTAATCAGCCCCAGCATTTT. Its protein is CASSERDTNQPQHF.

The chain recombines TRBV7-2 with TRBJ1-1; 7 nucleotides align to TRBD1. There are 15 residues in the CDR3. Losses at the gene ends were 6 bases for V and 4 bases for J; bases not matched to a gene: 11. Germline lookup yields CDR1 SGHTA and CDR2 FQGNSA. The CDR3 sequence: CASRRLTGVVTEAFF. The CDR3 DNA sequence: TGTGCCAGCAGACGACTTACAGGGGTCGTCACTGAAGCTTTCTTT.

This chain uses TRBV2 with TRBJ1-6; 8 bases line up with TRBD1. Germline V gene lookup returns CDR1 SNHLY and CDR2 FYNNEI. V trimming: 5 bases; J trimming: 7 bases; junction bases outside the gene matches: 7. The CDR3 is made up of 15 amino acids. The CDR3 DNA follows: TGTGCCAGCAGTTCACAGGGGGTCCCCAATTCACCCCTCCACTTT. It translates to CASSSQGVPNSPLHF.

The chain combines TRBV11-2 with TRBJ2-5, with D possibly being TRBD2 (6 bases). The length of the CDR3 is 13 residues. Trimming left V 4 bases short and J 5 bases short, with 11 bases between. Germline CDR1 and CDR2: SGHAT and FQNNGV. The CDR3 DNA sequence: TGTGCCAGCAGCTCCCGGGAGAGGGAGACCCAGTACTTC. This encodes CASSSRERETQYF.

The V gene is TRBV4-2, the J gene TRBJ1-1; maybe TRBD1 (6 bases). Germline V CDR1 and CDR2: LGHNA, YNFKEQ. The length of the CDR3 is 16 residues. Trimming stripped 1 base from V and 1 base from J, with 13 bases between. This CDR3 reads CASSQAPQGPNTEAFF. The CDR3, as DNA: TGTGCCAGCAGCCAAGCCCCCCAGGGGCCGAACACTGAAGCTTTCTTT.